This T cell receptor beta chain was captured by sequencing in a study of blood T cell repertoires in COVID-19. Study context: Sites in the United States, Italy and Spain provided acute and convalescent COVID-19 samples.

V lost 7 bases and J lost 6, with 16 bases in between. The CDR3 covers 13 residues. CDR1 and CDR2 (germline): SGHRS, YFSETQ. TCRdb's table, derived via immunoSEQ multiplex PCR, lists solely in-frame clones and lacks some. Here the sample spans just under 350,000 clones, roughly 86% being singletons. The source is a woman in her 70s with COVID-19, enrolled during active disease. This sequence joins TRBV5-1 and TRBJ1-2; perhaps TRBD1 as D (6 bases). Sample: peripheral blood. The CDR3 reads CASAPSGAHGYTF. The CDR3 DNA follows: TGCGCCAGCGCCCCATCAGGGGCTCATGGCTACACCTTC.